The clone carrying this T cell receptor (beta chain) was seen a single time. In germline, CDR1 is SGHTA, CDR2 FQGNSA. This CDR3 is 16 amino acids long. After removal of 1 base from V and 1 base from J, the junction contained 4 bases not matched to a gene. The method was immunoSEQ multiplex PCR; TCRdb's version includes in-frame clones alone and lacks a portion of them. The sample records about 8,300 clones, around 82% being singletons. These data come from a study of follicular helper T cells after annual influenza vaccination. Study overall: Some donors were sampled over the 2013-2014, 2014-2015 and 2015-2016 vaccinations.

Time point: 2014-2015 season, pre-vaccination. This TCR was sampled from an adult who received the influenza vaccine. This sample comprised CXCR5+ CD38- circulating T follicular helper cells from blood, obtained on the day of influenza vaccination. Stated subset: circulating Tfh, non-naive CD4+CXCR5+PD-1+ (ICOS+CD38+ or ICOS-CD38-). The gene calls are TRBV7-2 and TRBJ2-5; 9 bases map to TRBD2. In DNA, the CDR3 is TGTGCCAGCAGCTTAGTGGCGGGGGGGCCCCAAGAGACCCAGTACTTC. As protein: CASSLVAGGPQETQYF.